This passage covers 11 T cell receptor beta chains from one sample sequenced in a study of blood T cell repertoires in COVID-19. Profiled with immunoSEQ multiplex PCR; TCRdb holds only in-frame clones, not every one. The data contain approximately 180,000 clones, 75% to 90% of them singletons. Sequencing input: peripheral blood. Source of these receptors: a woman in her thirties or forties with COVID-19, enrolled during active disease.

This sequence joins TRBV27 and TRBJ2-5, with D possibly TRBD2 on 5 matching bases. V shed 5 bases and J shed 5 bases, with 18 bases lying between them. The CDR3 extends over 15 amino acids. Germline V lookup: CDR1 MNHEY, CDR2 SMNVEV (reference sequence). CDR3 protein: CASSPTRGLGETQYF. For the CDR3, the DNA is TGTGCCAGCAGTCCCACCCGGGGTCTCGGGGAGACCCAGTACTTC.

The rearrangement joins TRBV29-1 to TRBJ1-2; 8 nucleotides align to TRBD1. CDR3 length: 13 residues. Germline V lookup: CDR1 SQVTM, CDR2 ANQGSEA. V lost 3 bases, J lost 7 bases, and 7 bases stayed unmatched. DNA of the CDR3: TGCAGCGTTGAGGAAAACAGGGGGGGTGGCTACACCTTC. As protein: CSVEENRGGGYTF.

There are a few counts of this clone. The V gene is TRBV27, the J gene TRBJ1-2; tentatively, D is TRBD1 (5 bases). Germline V gene data show CDR1 as MNHEY and CDR2 as SMNVEV (reference sequence). There are 13 residues in the CDR3. V was clipped by 3 bases and J by 6 bases, with 11 bases between them. The CDR3 sequence: CASSFGGGHGYTF. In DNA form, the CDR3 reads TGTGCCAGCAGTTTTGGGGGGGGACATGGCTACACCTTC.

The V gene is TRBV6-5, the J gene TRBJ2-2; 7 nucleotides line up with TRBD1. Per germline, CDR1 MNHEY and CDR2 SVGAGI. The CDR3 totals 13 residues. The trim removed 8 bases at V and 2 bases at J, leaving 2 bases unmatched. The DNA for the CDR3 is TGTGCCAGCCGGGACAGTAACACCGGGGAGCTGTTTTTT. This codes for CASRDSNTGELFF.

The rearrangement joins TRBV2 to TRBJ1-1; TRBD1 agrees at 10 bases. The CDR3 runs to 15 residues. Germline CDR1 reads SNHLY; CDR2 reads FYNNEI. Trimming at V came to 6 bases and at J to 2 bases, leaving 6 bases not matched to a gene. CDR3 in DNA: TGTGCCAGCAGACCCGACAGGGGGCGAAACACTGAAGCTTTCTTT. It encodes CASRPDRGRNTEAFF.

The chain combines TRBV19 with TRBJ1-1, with no clear D. Trimming took 7 bases from V and 8 from J, leaving 8 bases between them. Per germline, CDR1 LNHDA and CDR2 SQIVND (reference sequence). The CDR3 covers 10 residues. Here the CDR3 DNA reads TGTGCCAGTACTGGGCTCGAAGCTTTCTTT. Amino acids: CASTGLEAFF. Combining the CDR3 with reference TRBV19 and TRBJ1-1 gives the whole variable domain DGGITQSPKYLFRKEGQNVTLSCEQNLNHDAMYWYRQDPGQGLRLIYYSQIVNDFQKGDIAEGYSVSREKKESFPLTVTSAQKNPTAFYLCASTGLEAFFGQGTRLTVV.

V usage is TRBV29-1 and J usage is TRBJ1-1; 8 positions match TRBD1. This CDR3 has 14 residues. Germline lookup yields CDR1 SQVTM and CDR2 ANQGSEA. The V segment lost 6 bases and the J segment 5 bases; nucleotides outside the gene matches: 11. CDR3 in amino acids: CSVEIQGAWTEAFF. The CDR3 coding sequence is TGCAGCGTAGAAATCCAGGGGGCTTGGACTGAAGCTTTCTTT.

The chain recombines TRBV9 with TRBJ1-1; D possibly corresponds to TRBD1 (5 bases). Trimming stripped 0 bases from V and 6 bases from J, with 15 bases between. The CDR3 runs 15 residues. Germline V gene sequence: CDR1 SGDLS, CDR2 YYNGEE. CDR3 sequence (DNA): TGTGCCAGCAGCGTAGATGGGACTTCTAGGGCTGAAGCTTTCTTT. Translation: CASSVDGTSRAEAFF.

The V call is TRBV6-1, the J call TRBJ2-7; 11 bases map to TRBD2. This CDR3 has 16 amino acids. Trimming cost V 3 bases and J 4 bases; bases outside gene matches: 8. CDR1 is MNHNS, CDR2 SASEGT, per germline. CDR3 protein: CASSDQTSGIVYEQYF. CDR3 coding DNA: TGTGCCAGCAGTGACCAGACTAGCGGGATAGTTTACGAGCAGTACTTC.

V is TRBV27 and J is TRBJ2-2, with 7 positions matching TRBD2. V was clipped by 10 bases and J by 0 bases; unmatched bases: 5. Germline lookup yields CDR1 MNHEY and CDR2 SMNVEV (reference sequence). The CDR3 runs to 14 residues. This chain's CDR3 is CATSREANTGELFF. In DNA form, the CDR3 reads TGTGCCACCAGCCGGGAGGCGAACACCGGGGAGCTGTTTTTT.

The CDR3 sequence is CASSFGGQVDEQYF. For the CDR3, the DNA is TGCGCCAGCAGCTTTGGTGGGCAGGTCGACGAGCAGTACTTC. V usage is TRBV5-1 and J usage is TRBJ2-7; D gene uncertain. Per germline, CDR1 SGHRS and CDR2 YFSETQ. The CDR3 has 14 residues. Trimming removed 2 bases at V and 5 bases at J, with 14 bases between.